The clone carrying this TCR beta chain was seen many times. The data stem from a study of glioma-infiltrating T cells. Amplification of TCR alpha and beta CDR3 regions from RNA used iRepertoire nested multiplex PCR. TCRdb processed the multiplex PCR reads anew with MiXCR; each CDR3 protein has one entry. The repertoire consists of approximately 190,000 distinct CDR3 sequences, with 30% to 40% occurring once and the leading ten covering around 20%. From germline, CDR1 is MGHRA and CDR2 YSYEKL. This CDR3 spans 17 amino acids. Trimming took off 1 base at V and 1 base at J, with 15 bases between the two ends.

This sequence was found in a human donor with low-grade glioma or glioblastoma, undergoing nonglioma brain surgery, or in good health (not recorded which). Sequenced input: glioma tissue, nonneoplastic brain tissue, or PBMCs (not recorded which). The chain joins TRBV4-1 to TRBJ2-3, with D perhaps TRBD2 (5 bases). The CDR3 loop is CASSQAHSGFRTDTQYF. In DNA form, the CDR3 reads TGCGCCAGCAGCCAAGCCCACAGCGGATTCCGCACAGATACGCAGTATTTT.